The 30 T cell receptor beta chains in this list originate from one sample, sequenced in a study of T-cell reconstitution after alpha-beta-depleted transplantation in children. The library targeted TCRbeta and was prepared with unique molecular identifiers. One entry per CDR3 protein results from TCRdb running MiXCR on the PCR reads. The sample lists 200,000 to 250,000 distinct CDR3 sequences; approximately 11% were seen once. The source was PBMCs, collected before TCRalphabeta/CD19-depleted stem cell transplant. The source is a child under two years old with acute myeloid leukemia, due to receive a stem cell transplant.

This clonotype was recorded at least ten times. The chain uses TRBV20-1 and TRBJ2-7; 11 bases fit TRBD2. J gave up 4 bases and V 5 bases, and 10 bases lay outside the gene matches. CDR1 and CDR2 (germline): DFQATT, SNEGSKA (reference sequence). This CDR3 spans 15 amino acids. The CDR3 protein is CSARSGGLAVYEQYF. The CDR3 bases are TGCAGTGCTCGATCAGGGGGACTAGCGGTTTACGAGCAGTACTTC.

The sample holds many counts of this clonotype. The chain links TRBV10-3 to TRBJ2-1; 9 nucleotides match TRBD1. The V and J ends lost 6 bases and 7 bases, in that order; junction bases with no gene match: 4. The CDR3 has 13 amino acids. Looked up from germline, CDR1 is ENHRY and CDR2 is SYGVKD. The CDR3 sequence is CAISDRGDNEQFF. CDR3 sequence (DNA): TGTGCCATCAGCGACAGGGGGGATAATGAGCAGTTCTTC.

This clonotype came up many times. The CDR3 coding sequence is TGTGCCAGCGGTGTTGGCGGGGAGCAGTTCTTC. This encodes CASGVGGEQFF. The V call is TRBV9, the J call TRBJ2-1; D is possibly TRBD2 (5 bases). The V and J ends lost 7 bases and 10 bases respectively, with 12 bases between them. The CDR3 is made up of 11 amino acids. Germline V CDR1 and CDR2: SGDLS, YYNGEE.

This clonotype was counted many times. This rearrangement joins TRBV12-3 or TRBV12-4 to TRBJ1-1; weak D call: TRBD1 (5 bases). Trimming cost V 6 bases and J 0 bases, with 14 bases left between them. The CDR3 runs to 15 residues. DNA for the CDR3: TGTGCCAGCAGCCCTGGGGGTTCCATGAACACTGAAGCTTTCTTT. Amino acids: CASSPGGSMNTEAFF.

The chain links TRBV5-5 to TRBJ2-5; the match to TRBD2 covers 9 bases. Germline V CDR1 and CDR2: SGHKS, YYEKEE (reference sequence). The V and J ends lost 0 bases and 5 bases, in that order; junction bases with no gene match: 8. The CDR3 has 16 residues. CDR3 sequence reads: CASSLGAGGYGETQYF. The CDR3 DNA reads TGTGCCAGCAGCTTGGGGGCGGGGGGGTATGGGGAGACCCAGTACTTC.

Comment on this clonotype: One base away lies a much larger clone, so this may be a sequencing read error. The chain links TRBV28 to TRBJ2-2; 8 nucleotides line up with TRBD1. After removal of 5 bases from V and 3 bases from J, the junction contained 8 bases not matched to a gene. Germline V gene sequence: CDR1 MDHEN, CDR2 SYDVKM. The CDR3 is made up of 16 amino acids. In nucleotides, the CDR3 is TGTGCCAGCAGTACATCCGGGACAGGACACACCGGGGAGCTGTTTTTT. It is translated as CASSTSGTGHTGELFF.

This clonotype was recorded many times. The chain combines TRBV29-1 with TRBJ2-7; D unclear. The V end was cut by 4 bases, the J end by 0 bases, with 7 bases between. The CDR3 sequence is 12 residues long. Germline assignment: CDR1 SQVTM and CDR2 ANQGSEA. In nucleotides, the CDR3 is TGCAGCGTTGTCTGGCCCTCCTACGAGCAGTACTTC. Translated: CSVVWPSYEQYF.

There are many counts of this clonotype. The rearrangement joins TRBV5-1 to TRBJ2-1; no definite D call. CDR3 length: 15 amino acids. V was trimmed by 0 bases and J by 5 bases, leaving 12 bases between them. Germline CDR1 is SGHRS and CDR2 is YFSETQ. CDR3 loop: CASSLGPVPNNEQFF. CDR3 nucleotide sequence: TGCGCCAGCAGCTTGGGACCCGTACCCAACAATGAGCAGTTCTTC.

In this sample, this clonotype turned up many times. The chain is built from TRBV5-1 and TRBJ2-3, with 7 bases matching TRBD1. V was pared by 5 bases and J by 2 bases, with 5 bases of the junction left unmatched. The CDR3 is 14 residues long. Germline lookup yields CDR1 SGHRS and CDR2 YFSETQ. CDR3: CASREGQSTDTQYF. CDR3 DNA sequence: TGCGCCAGCAGAGAGGGACAGTCCACAGATACGCAGTATTTT.

In this sample, this clonotype turned up many times. The genes are TRBV20-1 and TRBJ2-3; D ambiguous. Germline CDR1 is DFQATT and CDR2 is SNEGSKA (reference sequence). There are 13 residues in the CDR3. The germline V and J ends were trimmed by 5 bases and 1 base, with 10 bases remaining between them. CDR3 region: CSAFEMRTDTQYF. DNA of the CDR3: TGCAGTGCTTTCGAGATGCGCACAGATACGCAGTATTTT.

This clonotype was recorded many times. The chain carries TRBV20-1 and TRBJ2-3; 10 bases map to TRBD2. The V segment lost 3 bases and the J segment 6 bases; nucleotides outside the gene matches: 6. The CDR3 runs 14 residues. Per germline, CDR1 DFQATT and CDR2 SNEGSKA (reference sequence). The CDR3 loop reads CSASRASGSDTQYF. In DNA, the CDR3 is TGCAGTGCTAGTAGGGCTAGCGGGAGTGATACGCAGTATTTT.

The CDR3 bases are TGTGCCAGCAGCTTATACCATAGCGGGAGTGGCGAGCAGTACTTC. Translating gives CASSLYHSGSGEQYF. V gene TRBV11-2 combines with J gene TRBJ2-7; 9 positions agree with TRBD2. The CDR3 length is 15 residues. V shed 2 bases and J 6 bases; nucleotides not matched to a gene: 8. Per germline, CDR1 SGHAT and CDR2 FQNNGV.

This clonotype was recorded many times. J is TRBJ2-7 and V is TRBV20-1, with D unclear. The CDR3 is 13 amino acids. Deletions cut 7 bases from V and 3 bases from J, with 16 bases between. CDR1 and CDR2 from the germline V gene are DFQATT and SNEGSKA (reference sequence). As DNA, the CDR3 is TGCAGTGGTTCAGCAGGATCGGTCTACGAGCAGTACTTC. This encodes CSGSAGSVYEQYF.

At least ten counts were recorded for this clonotype. The V and J genes are TRBV12-3 or TRBV12-4 and TRBJ1-1; D remains ambiguous. The CDR3 contains 13 residues. V lost 7 bases to trimming and J lost 1 base, with 10 bases between them. CDR3 in amino acids: CASTWEENTEAFF. The CDR3 DNA reads as TGTGCCAGCACCTGGGAGGAGAACACTGAAGCTTTCTTT.

In its sample, this clonotype was seen many times. The chain joins TRBV24-1 to TRBJ2-1; D might be TRBD1 (5 bases). The CDR3 length is 15 residues. Germline V gives CDR1 KGHDR, CDR2 SFDVKD. Trimming stripped 5 bases from V and 5 bases from J, with 15 bases between. The CDR3 region has the DNA TGTGCCACCAGTGTTAAGGCAGGGAACCACAATGAGCAGTTCTTC. This codes for CATSVKAGNHNEQFF.

This clonotype has at least ten counts. V is TRBV10-3 and J is TRBJ2-2; 9 bases fit TRBD1. The trim removed 0 bases at V and 7 bases at J, leaving 3 bases unmatched. CDR1 is ENHRY, CDR2 SYGVKD, per germline. CDR3 length equals 15 residues. The CDR3 is CAISESTGGIGELFF. CDR3 DNA sequence: TGTGCCATCAGTGAGTCGACAGGGGGAATCGGGGAGCTGTTTTTT.

This clonotype showed up many times. This sequence joins TRBV20-1 and TRBJ2-3; 13 nucleotides align to TRBD2. V lost 7 bases, J lost 6 bases, and 4 bases stayed unmatched. Germline-derived CDR1 and CDR2 are DFQATT and SNEGSKA (reference sequence). The CDR3 consists of 13 residues. CDR3: CSGGLAGVDTQYF. The CDR3 DNA is TGCAGTGGTGGACTAGCGGGGGTTGATACGCAGTATTTT.

At least ten counts were recorded for this clonotype. This chain joins TRBV12-3 or TRBV12-4 and TRBJ2-3; no clear D gene. This CDR3 region has 12 residues. Trimming stripped 5 bases from V and 8 bases from J, with 11 bases between. CDR3 in amino acids: CASSPSSGTQYF. DNA of the CDR3: TGTGCCAGCAGTCCAAGTTCTGGTACGCAGTATTTT.

This clonotype was observed many times. The V call is TRBV7-9, the J call TRBJ2-7, with a possible D match to TRBD1 (5 bases). Germline CDR1 and CDR2: SEHNR and FQNEAQ (reference sequence). This CDR3 is built from 13 residues. Trimming left V 1 base short and J 5 bases short, with 9 bases between. As DNA, the CDR3 is TGTGCCAGCAGCTTAGAGTTGGGGCACGAGCAGTACTTC. Translating it yields CASSLELGHEQYF.

This clonotype was recorded many times. This sequence joins TRBV20-1 and TRBJ1-2; D is ambiguous. The CDR3 length is 13 residues. Germline V CDR1 and CDR2: DFQATT, SNEGSKA (reference sequence). V lost 2 bases to trimming and J lost 7 bases, with 14 bases between them. The CDR3 DNA reads TGCAGTGCTAGAATGGTGACCGACGGTGGCTACACCTTC. This encodes CSARMVTDGGYTF.

This clonotype showed up many times. The chain uses TRBV20-1 and TRBJ2-3; 7 nucleotides match TRBD1. There are 13 residues in the CDR3. From germline, CDR1 is DFQATT and CDR2 SNEGSKA (reference sequence). Trimming at V came to 6 bases and at J to 2 bases, leaving 5 bases not matched to a gene. CDR3 DNA sequence: TGCAGTGCCGCCGGGACAGCCACAGATACGCAGTATTTT. It translates to CSAAGTATDTQYF.

This clonotype was seen repeatedly, ten times or more. The rearrangement uses TRBV24-1 and TRBJ2-3; D is unresolved. Trimming took off 6 bases at V and 1 base at J, with 7 bases between the two ends. The CDR3 is 13 amino acids. The V gene's germline CDR1 is KGHDR and CDR2 SFDVKD. CDR3 amino acids: CATSRRGTDTQYF. CDR3 in DNA: TGTGCCACCAGTCGAAGGGGCACAGATACGCAGTATTTT.

The table lists this clonotype with many counts. The genes are TRBV7-8 and TRBJ2-1; TRBD2 agrees at 11 bases. V was clipped by 1 base and J by 7 bases; unmatched bases: 3. This CDR3 is built from 15 residues. CDR1 and CDR2 (germline): SGHVS, FQNEAQ. As DNA, the CDR3 is TGTGCCAGCAGCTTAGTTCCTAGCGGGAGGAATGAGCAGTTCTTC. Translation: CASSLVPSGRNEQFF.

This clonotype was counted many times. The chain is built from TRBV5-1 and TRBJ2-7; TRBD2 matches 8 bases. V was pared by 0 bases and J by 0 bases, with 11 bases of the junction left unmatched. Germline CDR1 and CDR2: SGHRS and YFSETQ. This CDR3 has 18 residues. Written as DNA, the CDR3 is TGCGCCAGCAGCTTGGAGGTGAGCCGGGGGACTAGCTCCTACGAGCAGTACTTC. Translating gives CASSLEVSRGTSSYEQYF.

The chain is built from TRBV15 and TRBJ1-4; 8 bases map to TRBD1. Germline V gene lookup returns CDR1 LNHNV and CDR2 YYDKDF (reference sequence). CDR3 size: 15 residues. The J segment lost 8 bases and the V segment lost 3 bases, leaving 8 bases of the junction unmatched. The chain's CDR3 is CATSRDRASREKLFF. DNA for the CDR3: TGTGCCACCAGCAGGGACAGGGCCTCAAGGGAAAAACTGTTTTTT.

This clonotype was counted at least ten times. The rearrangement uses TRBV29-1 and TRBJ2-1; D may match TRBD1 or TRBD2 (6 bases each). Germline-derived CDR1 and CDR2 are SQVTM and ANQGSEA. The length of the CDR3 is 15 residues. V was pared by 5 bases and J by 4 bases, with 18 bases between. The CDR3 nucleotides are TGCAGCGTTAAAGGGGGGAGACGAAGTTACAATGAGCAGTTCTTC. It codes for CSVKGGRRSYNEQFF.

This clonotype was picked up many times. V is TRBV20-1 and J is TRBJ2-1; 12 bases agree with TRBD2. Germline V gene lookup returns CDR1 DFQATT and CDR2 SNEGSKA (reference sequence). Trimming took 6 bases from V and 7 from J; bases not matched to a gene: 1. The CDR3 has 12 amino acids. In DNA, the CDR3 is TGCAGTGCCGGGACTAGCGGGAATGAGCAGTTCTTC. Protein product: CSAGTSGNEQFF.

This clonotype occurred many times. V and J are TRBV20-1 and TRBJ1-1, with D unclear. V was shortened by 8 bases and J by 1 base, with 20 bases between the two germline ends. This CDR3 comprises 15 residues. In germline, CDR1 is DFQATT, CDR2 SNEGSKA (reference sequence). The CDR3 protein is CSPRLWLKGNTEAFF. The CDR3 DNA sequence: TGCAGTCCCCGTCTTTGGTTAAAAGGGAACACTGAAGCTTTCTTT.

This rearrangement joins TRBV20-1 to TRBJ2-3; tentatively, D is TRBD2 (5 bases). Germline lookup yields CDR1 DFQATT and CDR2 SNEGSKA (reference sequence). The length of the CDR3 is 11 residues. CDR3 sequence (DNA): TGCAGCCCAACCGGGGCAGATACGCAGTATTTT. Protein product: CSPTGADTQYF.

This clonotype occurred many times. The V gene is TRBV29-1, the J gene TRBJ1-5; 7 bases are shared with TRBD1. Germline loops: CDR1 SQVTM, CDR2 ANQGSEA. The trim removed 6 bases at V and 3 bases at J, leaving 8 bases unmatched. The CDR3 covers 14 residues. The CDR3 sequence: CSVREGAYNQPQHF. In DNA form, the CDR3 reads TGCAGCGTAAGAGAGGGGGCGTACAATCAGCCCCAGCATTTT.